These T cell receptor beta chains were read from a single sample in a study of OX40 agonist ivuxolimab in advanced cancers. Data came from immunoSEQ multiplex PCR; TCRdb stores just in-frame clones and leaves some out. The profile shows fewer than 45,000 clones, around nine tenths of them singletons. The specimen was CD4+ or CD8+ T cells sorted from blood, collected in a trial of the OX40 agonist ivuxolimab. These receptors were collected from an adult with an advanced solid tumor such as melanoma, head and neck, liver or kidney cancer. Each CDR3 is given with its conserved first and last residue. A D gene is named only where the DNA matches it firmly. Clone size appears in some rows only: once, few, many, or a class for an expanded clone.

TRBV6-1	TRBJ1-2	-	-	TGTGCCAGCAGTGTGGACGGTAACTATGGCTACACCTTC	CASSVDGNYGYTF
TRBV6-6	TRBJ2-7	-	-	TGTGCCAGCAGTTACTCGACCAGCCAGAGCTACGAGCAGTACTTC	CASSYSTSQSYEQYF
TRBV7-2	TRBJ2-1	-	-	TGTGCCAGCAGCTCCTCAGTTTTCGGCTACAATGAGCAGTTCTTC	CASSSSVFGYNEQFF
TRBV15	TRBJ2-7	-	-	TGTGCCACCCGGGCCGCTAGCTCCTACGAGCAGTACTTC	CATRAASSYEQYF
TRBV4-2	TRBJ2-2	-	-	TGTGCCAGCAGCCAGAAACAGTATACCGGGGAGCTGTTTTTT	CASSQKQYTGELFF
TRBV6-6	TRBJ2-7	TRBD2	-	TGTGCCAGCAGGGGTCTAGCGGGTGGAACCTACGAGCAGTACTTC	CASRGLAGGTYEQYF
TRBV4-2	TRBJ2-7	-	-	TGTGCCAGCAGCCCCGGCATGGGCCCCTACGAGCAGTACTTC	CASSPGMGPYEQYF
TRBV5-5	TRBJ1-5	-	few	TGTGCCAGCAGCTCCACCCCTGTTAGCAATCAGCCCCAGCATTTT	CASSSTPVSNQPQHF
TRBV29-1	TRBJ2-3	-	-	TGCAGCGCCGCCAGCCTCCGGTTAACAGATACGCAGTATTTT	CSAASLRLTDTQYF
TRBV27	TRBJ1-2	-	-	TGTGCCAGCAGCTCGGGGGGGGCAGATTCCTATGGCTACACCTTC	CASSSGGADSYGYTF
TRBV5-1	TRBJ2-7	TRBD2	-	TGCGCCAGCAGCTTGGCGGGAGGCCCCCTTAACGAGCAGTACTTC	CASSLAGGPLNEQYF
TRBV11-2	TRBJ2-1	TRBD2	-	TGTGCCAGCAGCGCTCGGGATAGCGGGAGTAATGAGCAGTTCTTC	CASSARDSGSNEQFF